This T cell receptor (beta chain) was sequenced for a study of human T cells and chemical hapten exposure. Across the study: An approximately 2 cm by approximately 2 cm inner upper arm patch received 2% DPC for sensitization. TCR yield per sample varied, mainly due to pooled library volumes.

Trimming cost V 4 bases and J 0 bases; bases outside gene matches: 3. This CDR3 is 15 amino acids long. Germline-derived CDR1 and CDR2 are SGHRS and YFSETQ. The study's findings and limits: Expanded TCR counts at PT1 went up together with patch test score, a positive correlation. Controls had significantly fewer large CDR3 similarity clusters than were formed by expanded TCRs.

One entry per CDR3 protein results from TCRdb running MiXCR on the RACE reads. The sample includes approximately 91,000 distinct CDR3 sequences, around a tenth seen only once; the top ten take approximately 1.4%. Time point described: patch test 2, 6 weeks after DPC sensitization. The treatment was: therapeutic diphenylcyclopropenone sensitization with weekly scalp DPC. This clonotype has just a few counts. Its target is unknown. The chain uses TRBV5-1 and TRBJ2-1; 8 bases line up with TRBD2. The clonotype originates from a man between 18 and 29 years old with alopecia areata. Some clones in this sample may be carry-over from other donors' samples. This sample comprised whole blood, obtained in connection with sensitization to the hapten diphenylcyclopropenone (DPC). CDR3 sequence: CASSPGLGSYNEQFF. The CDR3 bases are TGCGCCAGCAGCCCGGGACTAGGCTCCTACAATGAGCAGTTCTTC.